This entry lists 3 T cell receptor beta chains sequenced from one sample in a study of identical twins. One entry per CDR3 protein, called by TCRdb with MiXCR from the 5' RACE reads. The table shows roughly 480,000 distinct CDR3 sequences, with roughly 26% occurring only once. These data also featured in a second study, about T cells expressing NK-cell markers.

Sequenced sample: CD4+ T cells sorted from blood. The receptors were gathered from a young woman in good health.

This chain uses TRBV5-1 with TRBJ1-1, with no clear D. V lost 4 bases, J lost 0 bases, and 10 bases lay in between. Germline V gene sequence: CDR1 SGHRS, CDR2 YFSETQ. This CDR3 region has 14 residues. CDR3 amino acids: CASSPHQVNTEAFF. CDR3 nucleotides: TGCGCCAGCAGCCCTCATCAGGTGAACACTGAAGCTTTCTTT.

This clonotype occurred once. The chain is built from TRBV20-1 and TRBJ2-2; D remains ambiguous. The CDR3 loop spans 14 amino acids. Germline V CDR1 and CDR2: DFQATT, SNEGSKA (reference sequence). Trimming removed 3 bases from V and 0 bases from J, with 8 bases in between. The CDR3 here is CSARTPANTGELFF. For the CDR3, the DNA is TGCAGTGCTAGGACTCCCGCGAACACCGGGGAGCTGTTTTTT.

The chain links TRBV7-9 to TRBJ2-1; a possible D gene is TRBD1 (5 bases). The V and J ends lost 5 bases and 8 bases respectively, with 13 bases between them. Germline CDR1 and CDR2: SEHNR and FQNEAQ (reference sequence). This CDR3 contains 13 residues. This CDR3 reads CASSPQGAHEQFF. CDR3 DNA sequence: TGTGCCAGCAGCCCCCAAGGGGCCCATGAGCAGTTCTTC.